The source of this TCR beta chain is a study of post-analysis software for immune sequencing data. Concerning this clonotype itself: The antigen remains unidentified.

This CDR3 contains 17 residues. Germline CDR1 is DFQATT and CDR2 is SNEGSKA (reference sequence). V was clipped by 3 bases and J by 0 bases, with 21 bases between them. The study's findings and limits: Comparison of patients with controls showed five TRBV segments more frequent in patients, TRBV5-6, TRBV5-1 and TRBV20-1 among them. Diversity measured as normalized Chao1 was significantly lower in multiple sclerosis patients than in controls.

cDNA libraries for TCR beta contained unique molecular identifiers. TCRdb re-called the PCR reads with MiXCR, one entry per CDR3 protein. The repertoire holds around 770,000 distinct CDR3 sequences, with around 46% as singletons. Sequences were obtained from blood. This sequence joins TRBV20-1 and TRBJ2-7; TRBD1 or TRBD2 may be the D gene (5 bases each). The receptor comes from a girl aged 5 to 17 with multiple sclerosis. CDR3 nucleotides: TGCAGTGCTAGTCTGAGACCCGGGGCCCTAAGCTCCTACGAGCAGTACTTC. The encoded protein is CSASLRPGALSSYEQYF.